This T cell receptor (beta chain) came from a study of blood T cell repertoires in COVID-19. Here immunoSEQ multiplex PCR was the method, and the copy in TCRdb shows in-frame clones only, minus some. The sample lists 240,000 or so clones; about 81% were seen once. The CDR3 spans 12 residues. Looked up from germline, CDR1 is MNHEY and CDR2 is SVGEGT. Trimming removed 4 bases at V and 4 bases at J, with 6 bases between. The sequencing input was peripheral blood. The chain couples TRBV6-2 or TRBV6-3 to TRBJ2-3; D is unresolved. This receptor was taken from a woman aged 60-70 years with active or convalescent COVID-19. The CDR3 reads CASSSQADTQYF. The CDR3 region has the DNA TGTGCCAGCAGTTCCCAGGCAGATACGCAGTATTTT.